Sequencing of this T cell receptor beta chain was carried out in a study of CD8+CD57+ T cells in acquired aplastic anemia. Study summary: On average, sorted CD4+ and CD8+ cells gave 3 to 4 ug of DNA.

There are many counts of this clonotype. Patients picked for sequencing had shown CD8+CD57+ cell expansion detected by flow cytometry. Profiles of TCR beta VDJ and CDR3 were generated from a genomic DNA template. MiXCR, applied by TCRdb to the reads, yields one record per CDR3 protein. The table has some 140,000 distinct CDR3 sequences, about 48% seen once. This CDR3 is built from 18 residues. V shed 6 bases and J shed 0 bases, with 21 bases lying between them. The germline gives CDR1 MGHDK, CDR2 SYGVNS. V and J are TRBV25-1 and TRBJ2-1, with D hard to call. The sequenced sample was sorted CD4+, CD8+, or CD8+CD57+ T cells (not recorded which) from PBMCs. The TCR comes from a human donor with aplastic anemia. CDR3 amino acids: CASSGSVFERVSYNEQFF. CDR3 bases: TGTGCCAGCAGCGGAAGTGTGTTTGAAAGAGTCTCCTACAATGAGCAGTTCTTC. The full variable domain, in which reference TRBV25-1 and TRBJ2-1 provide the parts outside the CDR3, is EADIYQTPRYLVIGTGKKITLECSQTMGHDKMYWYQQDPGMELHLIHYSYGVNSTEKGDLSSESTVSRIRTEHFPLTLESARPSHTSQYLCASSGSVFERVSYNEQFFGPGTRLTVL.